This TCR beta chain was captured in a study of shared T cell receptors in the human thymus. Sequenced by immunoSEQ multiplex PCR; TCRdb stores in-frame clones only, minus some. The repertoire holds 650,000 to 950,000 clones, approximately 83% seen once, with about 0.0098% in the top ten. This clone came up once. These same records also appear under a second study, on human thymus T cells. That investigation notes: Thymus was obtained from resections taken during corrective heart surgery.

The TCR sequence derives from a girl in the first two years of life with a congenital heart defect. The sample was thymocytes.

The CDR3 nucleotides are TGTGCCAGCAGCTTAGTCCGGGACAGGACTAACTATGGCTACACCTTC. The encoded protein is CASSLVRDRTNYGYTF. This chain connects TRBV5-6 to TRBJ1-2; TRBD1 aligns across 8 bases. Per germline, CDR1 SGHDT and CDR2 YYEEEE. The CDR3 has 16 residues. V gave up 2 bases and J gave up 0 bases; unmatched junction bases: 6.